These 10 T cell receptor beta chains were all obtained from the same sample, sequenced in a study of circulating and synovial CD4+ cells in juvenile arthritis. Clones were read by immunoSEQ multiplex PCR, and TCRdb kept only the in-frame ones, dropping some. The sample includes around 35,000 clones, roughly 95% of them seen just once. The material sequenced was CD4+ T cells from blood. These receptors were collected from a human donor with juvenile idiopathic arthritis.

The rearrangement links TRBV19 to TRBJ2-7; tentative D call: TRBD1 (5 bases). Trimming took 3 bases from V and 4 from J, leaving 16 bases between them. The CDR3 runs to 15 residues. CDR1 is LNHDA and CDR2 is SQIVND in the germline V gene (reference sequence). The DNA of the CDR3 is TGTGCCAGTAGTATTAAGGAAGGGAAGGGGTACGAGCAGTACTTC. Its protein is CASSIKEGKGYEQYF.

The rearrangement links TRBV15 to TRBJ2-7; TRBD1 aligns across 9 bases. CDR1 is LNHNV, CDR2 YYDKDF, per germline (reference sequence). CDR3 length: 15 amino acids. J gave up 4 bases and V 1 base, and 5 bases lay outside the gene matches. CDR3 loop: CATSRGQGVVYEQYF. CDR3 sequence (DNA): TGTGCCACCAGCAGAGGACAGGGGGTTGTATACGAGCAGTACTTC.

The chain couples TRBV7-9 to TRBJ1-2; weak D call: TRBD1 (5 bases). Germline assignment: CDR1 SEHNR and CDR2 FQNEAQ (reference sequence). This CDR3 is 13 amino acids long. With 0 bases removed from V and 6 bases from J, the gap between germline ends came to 8 bases. The DNA of the CDR3 is TGTGCCAGCAGCTTAGCGGGGGGAAATGGCTACACCTTC. Protein product: CASSLAGGNGYTF. The full variable domain, rest sourced from reference TRBV7-9 and TRBJ1-2, is DTGVSQNPRHKITKRGQNVTFRCDPISEHNRLYWYRQTLGQGPEFLTYFQNEAQLEKSRLLSDRFSAERPKGSFSTLEIQRTEQGDSAMYLCASSLAGGNGYTFGSGTRLTVV.

The genes are TRBV5-4 and TRBJ2-1, with D hard to call. V lost 0 bases to trimming and J lost 8 bases, with 9 bases between them. The CDR3 consists of 13 residues. Per germline, CDR1 SGHNT and CDR2 YYREEE (reference sequence). CDR3 DNA: TGTGCCAGCAGCTTGGCTCTTGCGGATGAGCAGTTCTTC. It codes for CASSLALADEQFF.

V and J are TRBV6-1 and TRBJ1-2, with D perhaps TRBD1 (5 bases). The CDR3 runs 14 residues. V lost 1 base, J lost 3 bases, and 9 bases lay in between. The V gene's germline CDR1 is MNHNS and CDR2 SASEGT. This chain's CDR3 is CASSEGGVDYGYTF. DNA for the CDR3: TGTGCCAGCAGTGAAGGGGGGGTAGACTATGGCTACACCTTC.

This clone occurred once. The rearrangement uses TRBV7-2 and TRBJ2-5, with 14 positions matching TRBD2. The CDR3 has 18 residues. Germline V CDR1 and CDR2: SGHTA, FQGNSA. The V segment lost 5 bases and the J segment 4 bases; nucleotides outside the gene matches: 12. CDR3 in amino acids: CASSPRLAGGPKGETQYF. The CDR3 DNA sequence: TGTGCCAGCAGCCCCAGACTAGCGGGGGGGCCGAAGGGAGAGACCCAGTACTTC.

CDR3 sequence (DNA): TGTGCCAGCAGCGATCGGTCGGACAGCCAAGAGACCCAGTACTTC. As protein: CASSDRSDSQETQYF. The J gene is TRBJ2-5, the V gene TRBV9; D perhaps matches TRBD1 (6 bases). Germline V gene sequence: CDR1 SGDLS, CDR2 YYNGEE. V gave up 3 bases and J gave up 1 base, with 13 bases separating them. The CDR3 spans 15 residues.

The rearrangement uses TRBV19 and TRBJ2-5; 14 positions agree with TRBD2. Germline CDR1 reads LNHDA; CDR2 reads SQIVND (reference sequence). The CDR3 is made up of 15 amino acids. The V and J ends lost 6 bases and 5 bases, in that order; junction bases with no gene match: 5. CDR3 in amino acids: CASRGLAGVVETQYF. As DNA, the CDR3 is TGTGCCAGTAGGGGACTAGCGGGAGTGGTTGAGACCCAGTACTTC.

The chain uses TRBV27 and TRBJ2-1, with 12 bases that match TRBD1. This CDR3 is built from 15 residues. Trimming took 6 bases from V and 4 from J; bases not matched to a gene: 4. Per germline, CDR1 MNHEY and CDR2 SMNVEV (reference sequence). The chain's CDR3 is CASRPGQGAYNEQFF. DNA for the CDR3: TGTGCCAGCAGGCCGGGACAGGGGGCGTACAATGAGCAGTTCTTC.

J is TRBJ2-3 and V is TRBV7-9; a possible D gene is TRBD2 (5 bases). The CDR3 contains 14 residues. V was trimmed by 1 base and J by 1 base, leaving 6 bases between them. Germline-derived CDR1 and CDR2 are SEHNR and FQNEAQ (reference sequence). CDR3 protein: CASSLGAGTDTQYF. The CDR3, as DNA: TGTGCCAGCAGCTTAGGAGCGGGCACAGATACGCAGTATTTT.